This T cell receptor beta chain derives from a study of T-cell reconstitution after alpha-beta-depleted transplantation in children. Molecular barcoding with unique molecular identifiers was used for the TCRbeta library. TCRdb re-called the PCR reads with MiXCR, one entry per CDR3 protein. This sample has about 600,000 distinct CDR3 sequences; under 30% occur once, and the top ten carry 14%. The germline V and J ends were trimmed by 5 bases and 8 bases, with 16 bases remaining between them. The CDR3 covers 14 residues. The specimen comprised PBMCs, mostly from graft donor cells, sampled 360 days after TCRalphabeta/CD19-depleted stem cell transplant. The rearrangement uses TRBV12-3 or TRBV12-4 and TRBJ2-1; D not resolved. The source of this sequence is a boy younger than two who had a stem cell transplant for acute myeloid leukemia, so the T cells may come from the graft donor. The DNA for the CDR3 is TGTGCCAGCAGTATGAGGTCCCTAGGCCATGAGCAGTTCTTC. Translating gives CASSMRSLGHEQFF.